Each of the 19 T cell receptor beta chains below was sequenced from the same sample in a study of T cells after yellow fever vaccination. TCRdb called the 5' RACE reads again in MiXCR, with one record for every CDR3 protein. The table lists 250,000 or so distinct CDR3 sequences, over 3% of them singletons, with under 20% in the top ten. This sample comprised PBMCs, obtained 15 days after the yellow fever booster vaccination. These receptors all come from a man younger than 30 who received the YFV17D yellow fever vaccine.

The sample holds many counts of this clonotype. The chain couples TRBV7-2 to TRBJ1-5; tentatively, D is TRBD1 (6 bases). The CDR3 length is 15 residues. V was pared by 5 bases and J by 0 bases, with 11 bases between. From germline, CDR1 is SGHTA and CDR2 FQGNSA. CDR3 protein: CASSPTQGSNQPQHF. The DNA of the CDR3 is TGTGCCAGCAGCCCTACACAGGGTAGCAATCAGCCCCAGCATTTT.

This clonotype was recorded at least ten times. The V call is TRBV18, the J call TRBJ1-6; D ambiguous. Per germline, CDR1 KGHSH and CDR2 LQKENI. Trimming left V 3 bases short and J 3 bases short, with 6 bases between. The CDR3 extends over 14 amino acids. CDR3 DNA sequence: TGTGCCAGCTCACCCCTCTACTATAATTCACCCCTCCACTTT. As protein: CASSPLYYNSPLHF. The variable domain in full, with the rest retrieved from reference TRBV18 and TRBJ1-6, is NAGVMQNPRHLVRRRGQEARLRCSPMKGHSHVYWYRQLPEEGLKFMVYLQKENIIDESGMPKERFSAEFPKEGPSILRIQQVVRGDSAAYFCASSPLYYNSPLHFGNGTRLTVT.

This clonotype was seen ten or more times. The CDR3 loop is CASGLVLGIMNTEAFF. The CDR3 bases are TGTGCTAGTGGTTTGGTACTCGGGATCATGAACACTGAAGCTTTCTTT. The V gene is TRBV12-5, the J gene TRBJ1-1, with D uncertain. The CDR3 totals 16 residues. With 0 bases removed from V and 0 bases from J, the gap between germline ends came to 11 bases. Germline loops: CDR1 LGHNT, CDR2 FRNRAP.

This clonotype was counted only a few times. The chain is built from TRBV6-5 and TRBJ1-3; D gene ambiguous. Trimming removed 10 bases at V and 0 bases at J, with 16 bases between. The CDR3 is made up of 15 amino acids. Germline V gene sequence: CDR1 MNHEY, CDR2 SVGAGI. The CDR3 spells CATARNHPSGNTIYF. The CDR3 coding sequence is TGTGCCACGGCCAGGAATCACCCCTCTGGAAACACCATATATTTT.

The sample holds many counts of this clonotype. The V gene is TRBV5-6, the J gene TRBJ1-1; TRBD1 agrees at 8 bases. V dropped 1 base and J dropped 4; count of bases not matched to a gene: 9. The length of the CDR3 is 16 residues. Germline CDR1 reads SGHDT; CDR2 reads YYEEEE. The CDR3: CASSLLVGTGGTEAFF. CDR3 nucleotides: TGTGCCAGCAGCTTGCTCGTCGGGACAGGTGGCACTGAAGCTTTCTTT.

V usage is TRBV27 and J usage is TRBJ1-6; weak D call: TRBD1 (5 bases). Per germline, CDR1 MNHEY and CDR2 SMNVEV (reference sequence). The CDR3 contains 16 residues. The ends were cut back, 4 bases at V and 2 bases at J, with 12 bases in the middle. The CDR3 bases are TGTGCCAGCAGTTCCTACCAGGGAACCTATAATTCACCCCTCCACTTT. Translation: CASSSYQGTYNSPLHF.

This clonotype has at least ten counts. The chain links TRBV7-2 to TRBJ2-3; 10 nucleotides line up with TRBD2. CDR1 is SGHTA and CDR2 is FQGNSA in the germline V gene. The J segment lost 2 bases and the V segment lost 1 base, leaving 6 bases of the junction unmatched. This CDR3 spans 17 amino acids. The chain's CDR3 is CASSLEPSGGVTDTQYF. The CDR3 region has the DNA TGTGCCAGCAGCTTAGAGCCGAGCGGGGGGGTCACAGATACGCAGTATTTT.

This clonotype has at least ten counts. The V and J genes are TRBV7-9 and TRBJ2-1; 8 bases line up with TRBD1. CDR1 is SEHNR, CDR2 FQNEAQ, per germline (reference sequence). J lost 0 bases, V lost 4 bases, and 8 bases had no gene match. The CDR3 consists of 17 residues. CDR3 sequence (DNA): TGTGCCAGCAGCTCAACAGCGACAGGGGCCTCCTACAATGAGCAGTTCTTC. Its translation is CASSSTATGASYNEQFF.

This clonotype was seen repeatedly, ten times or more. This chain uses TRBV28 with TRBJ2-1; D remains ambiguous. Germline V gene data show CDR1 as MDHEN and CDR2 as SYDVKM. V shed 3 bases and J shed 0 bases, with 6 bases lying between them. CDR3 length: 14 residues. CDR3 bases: TGTGCCAGCAGTTTCGACCCCTCCTACAATGAGCAGTTCTTC. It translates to CASSFDPSYNEQFF. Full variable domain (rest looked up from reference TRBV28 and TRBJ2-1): DVKVTQSSRYLVKRTGEKVFLECVQDMDHENMFWYRQDPGLGLRLIYFSYDVKMKEKGDIPEGYSVSREKKERFSLILESASTNQTSMYLCASSFDPSYNEQFFGPGTRLTVL.

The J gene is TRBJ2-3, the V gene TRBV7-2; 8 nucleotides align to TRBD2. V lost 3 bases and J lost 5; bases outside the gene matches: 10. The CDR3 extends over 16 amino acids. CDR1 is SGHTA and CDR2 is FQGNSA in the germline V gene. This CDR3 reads CASSFPRGGGEDTQYF. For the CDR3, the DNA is TGTGCCAGCAGCTTTCCCCGGGGGGGGGGGGAAGATACGCAGTATTTT.

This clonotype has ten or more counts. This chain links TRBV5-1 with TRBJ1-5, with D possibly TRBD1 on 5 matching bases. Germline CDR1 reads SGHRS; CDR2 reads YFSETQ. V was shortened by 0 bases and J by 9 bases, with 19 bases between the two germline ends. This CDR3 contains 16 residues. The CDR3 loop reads CASSLGTSRAGWPQHF. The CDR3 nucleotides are TGCGCCAGCAGCTTGGGGACTTCCAGGGCGGGGTGGCCCCAGCATTTT.

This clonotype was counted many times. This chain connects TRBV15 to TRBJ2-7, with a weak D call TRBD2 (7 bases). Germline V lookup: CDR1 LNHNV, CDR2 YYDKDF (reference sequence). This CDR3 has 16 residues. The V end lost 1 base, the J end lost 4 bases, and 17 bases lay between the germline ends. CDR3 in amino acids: CATSRAVTGGGYEQYF. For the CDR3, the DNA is TGTGCCACCAGCAGAGCTGTTACGGGGGGCGGTTACGAGCAGTACTTC.

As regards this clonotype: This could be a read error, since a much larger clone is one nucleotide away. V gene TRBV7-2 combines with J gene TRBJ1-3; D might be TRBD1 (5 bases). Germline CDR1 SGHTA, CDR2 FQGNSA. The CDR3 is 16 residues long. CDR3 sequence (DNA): TGTGTCAGCAGCTTCACCGGGTGGGGGTCTGGAAACACCATATATTTT. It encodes CVSSFTGWGSGNTIYF.

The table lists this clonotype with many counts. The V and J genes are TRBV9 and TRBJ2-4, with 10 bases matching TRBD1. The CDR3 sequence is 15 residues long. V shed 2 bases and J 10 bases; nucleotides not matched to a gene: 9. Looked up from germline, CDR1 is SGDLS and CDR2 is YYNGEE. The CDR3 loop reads CASSVTGTGEGIQYF. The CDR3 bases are TGTGCCAGCAGCGTTACCGGGACAGGGGAGGGGATTCAGTACTTC. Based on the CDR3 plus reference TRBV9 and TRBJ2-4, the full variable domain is DSGVTQTPKHLITATGQRVTLRCSPRSGDLSVYWYQQSLDQGLQFLIQYYNGEERAKGNILERFSAQQFPDLHSELNLSSLELGDSALYFCASSVTGTGEGIQYFGAGTRLSVL.

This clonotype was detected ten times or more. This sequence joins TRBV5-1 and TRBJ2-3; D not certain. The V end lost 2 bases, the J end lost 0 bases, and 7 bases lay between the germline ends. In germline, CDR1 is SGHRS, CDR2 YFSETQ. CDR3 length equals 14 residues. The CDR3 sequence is CASSFTHSTDTQYF. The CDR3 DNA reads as TGCGCCAGCAGCTTCACCCACAGCACAGATACGCAGTATTTT.

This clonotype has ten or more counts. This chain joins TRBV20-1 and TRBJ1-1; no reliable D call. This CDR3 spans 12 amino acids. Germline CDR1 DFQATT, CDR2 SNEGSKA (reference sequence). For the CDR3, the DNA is TGCAGCCCCTGGGAGGGTTACACTGAAGCTTTCTTT. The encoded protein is CSPWEGYTEAFF.

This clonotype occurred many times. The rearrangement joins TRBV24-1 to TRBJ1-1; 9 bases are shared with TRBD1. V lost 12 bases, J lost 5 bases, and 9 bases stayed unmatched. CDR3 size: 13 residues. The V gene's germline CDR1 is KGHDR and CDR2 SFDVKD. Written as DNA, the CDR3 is TGTGCCGTTTCCGGGACAGGGAAAACTGAAGCTTTCTTT. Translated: CAVSGTGKTEAFF.

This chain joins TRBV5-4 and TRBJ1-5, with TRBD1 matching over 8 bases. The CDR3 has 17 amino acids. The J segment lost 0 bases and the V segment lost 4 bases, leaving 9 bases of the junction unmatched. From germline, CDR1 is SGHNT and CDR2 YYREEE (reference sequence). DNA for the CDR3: TGTGCCAGCAGCGTGTCGACAGGGGCGGATAGCAATCAGCCCCAGCATTTT. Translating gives CASSVSTGADSNQPQHF.

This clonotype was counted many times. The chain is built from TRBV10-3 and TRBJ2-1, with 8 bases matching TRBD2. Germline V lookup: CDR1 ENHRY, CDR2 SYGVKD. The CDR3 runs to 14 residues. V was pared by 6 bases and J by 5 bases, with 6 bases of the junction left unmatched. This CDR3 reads CAIRGTRGDNEQFF. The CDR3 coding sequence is TGTGCCATCAGAGGGACTAGGGGAGACAATGAGCAGTTCTTC.